The 27 T cell receptor beta chains in this list originate from one sample, sequenced in a study of CD4+ T cells in melanoma. Generated by immunoSEQ multiplex PCR, the TCRdb table keeps only in-frame clones and is missing some. The table includes some 110,000 clones, 92% detected once. Sample: peripheral blood. These receptors all come from a human donor with melanoma.

The chain has TRBV7-9 and TRBJ1-3, with D hard to call. The CDR3 sequence is 10 residues long. Germline lookup yields CDR1 SEHNR and CDR2 FQNEAQ (reference sequence). The CDR3 sequence: CGYSGNTIYF. The CDR3 DNA reads as TGTGGGTACTCTGGAAACACCATATATTTT.

J is TRBJ2-1 and V is TRBV7-3; a possible D gene is TRBD2 (6 bases). The germline V gene encodes CDR1 SGHTA and CDR2 FQGTGA. The germline V and J ends were trimmed by 4 bases and 0 bases, with 10 bases remaining between them. The CDR3 spans 15 residues. CDR3 protein: CASSSLADSYNEQFF. The CDR3 DNA sequence: TGTGCCAGCAGCTCCTTAGCGGACTCCTACAATGAGCAGTTCTTC.

V is TRBV19 and J is TRBJ1-5, with a weak D call TRBD1 (5 bases). This CDR3 is 18 amino acids long. The V end lost 0 bases, the J end lost 3 bases, and 18 bases lay between the germline ends. Germline V gene data show CDR1 as LNHDA and CDR2 as SQIVND (reference sequence). This CDR3 is CASSIDFLRRRDNQPQHF. Written as DNA, the CDR3 is TGTGCCAGTAGTATAGACTTTCTTAGGCGCAGGGACAATCAGCCCCAGCATTTT. Full variable domain (remainder filled in from reference TRBV19 and TRBJ1-5): DGGITQSPKYLFRKEGQNVTLSCEQNLNHDAMYWYRQDPGQGLRLIYYSQIVNDFQKGDIAEGYSVSREKKESFPLTVTSAQKNPTAFYLCASSIDFLRRRDNQPQHFGDGTRLSIL.

In the case of this clone: Other nucleotide sequences in the sample specify the same CDR3. The chain combines TRBV5-1 with TRBJ1-1, with D maybe TRBD1 (5 bases). This CDR3 region has 14 residues. The V gene's germline CDR1 is SGHRS and CDR2 YFSETQ. Trimming removed 0 bases from V and 3 bases from J, with 9 bases in between. Here the CDR3 reads CASSLDRGDTEAFF. DNA for the CDR3: TGCGCCAGCAGCTTGGATCGGGGGGACACTGAAGCTTTCTTT.

V is TRBV5-4 and J is TRBJ2-1, with 7 bases fitting TRBD2. The CDR3 loop spans 12 amino acids. Germline values: CDR1 SGHNT, CDR2 YYREEE (reference sequence). The junction had 6 bases not matched to a gene; V was cut back by 0 bases and J by 15 bases. The CDR3 sequence: CASSLDGGSGFF. DNA for the CDR3: TGTGCCAGCAGCTTGGACGGGGGGTCGGGGTTCTTC.

This chain connects TRBV10-3 to TRBJ2-2; 9 bases are a match to TRBD2. The CDR3 extends over 17 amino acids. Germline V gives CDR1 ENHRY, CDR2 SYGVKD. J was trimmed by 0 bases and V by 3 bases; bases with no gene match: 5. Written as DNA, the CDR3 is TGTGCCATCAGTGATTTGGGACTAGCCGCGAACACCGGGGAGCTGTTTTTT. It specifies CAISDLGLAANTGELFF.

This clone has only one observation. V usage is TRBV12-5 and J usage is TRBJ1-1; 8 nucleotides align to TRBD1. From germline, CDR1 is LGHNT and CDR2 FRNRAP. V was clipped by 6 bases and J by 5 bases; unmatched bases: 5. The CDR3 contains 13 residues. The DNA for the CDR3 is TGTGCTAGTGGGCTGACAGGGGTAACTGAAGCTTTCTTT. This codes for CASGLTGVTEAFF.

This chain uses TRBV27 with TRBJ2-5; perhaps TRBD2 as D (6 bases). Germline-derived CDR1 and CDR2 are MNHEY and SMNVEV (reference sequence). The V end lost 3 bases, the J end lost 7 bases, and 15 bases lay between the germline ends. CDR3 size: 14 residues. In DNA, the CDR3 is TGTGCCAGCAGTTTTCGGGGCCTGGGGGGGACCCAGTACTTC. Amino acid sequence: CASSFRGLGGTQYF.

The chain uses TRBV5-1 and TRBJ2-5, with 11 bases lining up with TRBD2. The CDR3 sequence is 17 residues long. J was trimmed by 4 bases and V by 3 bases; bases with no gene match: 11. Germline V gives CDR1 SGHRS, CDR2 YFSETQ. CDR3 DNA sequence: TGCGCCAGCAGCTATTCTTCTCCCGGGACTAGCGGAGAGACCCAGTACTTC. This sequence encodes CASSYSSPGTSGETQYF.

This CDR3 reads CASSGPSTAGNTIYF. The CDR3 bases are TGTGCCAGCAGCGGACCCAGCACAGCTGGAAACACCATATATTTT. This chain joins TRBV7-9 and TRBJ1-3; D gene uncertain. This CDR3 region has 15 residues. Per the germline V gene, CDR1 is SEHNR and CDR2 is FQNEAQ (reference sequence). V was shortened by 5 bases and J by 2 bases, with 13 bases between the two germline ends.

V and J are TRBV5-1 and TRBJ1-2, with a weak D call TRBD1 (6 bases). This CDR3 is 17 amino acids long. Germline V gene data show CDR1 as SGHRS and CDR2 as YFSETQ. The ends were cut back, 3 bases at V and 0 bases at J, with 18 bases in the middle. DNA of the CDR3: TGCGCCAGCAGCTCGACGGGGGCAGCGACTACTAACTATGGCTACACCTTC. This sequence encodes CASSSTGAATTNYGYTF.

The chain carries TRBV7-8 and TRBJ2-1, with D perhaps matching TRBD2 (5 bases). Germline loops: CDR1 SGHVS, CDR2 FQNEAQ. This CDR3 comprises 15 residues. Deletions cut 1 base from V and 4 bases from J, with 11 bases between. The CDR3 is CASSLVGVGYNEQFF. The CDR3 region has the DNA TGTGCCAGCAGCTTAGTGGGAGTTGGGTACAATGAGCAGTTCTTC.

The J gene is TRBJ2-1, the V gene TRBV5-8; no firm D call. Germline CDR1 reads SGHTS; CDR2 reads YDEGEE. The V gene lost 5 bases and the J gene lost 0 bases, with 12 bases spanning the gap. The length of the CDR3 is 15 residues. The CDR3 nucleotides read TGTGCCAGCAGTAGCTCTCCTAGCTCCTACAATGAGCAGTTCTTC. It codes for CASSSSPSSYNEQFF.

The V call is TRBV7-3, the J call TRBJ2-5; 9 nucleotides align to TRBD1. J lost 4 bases, V lost 1 base, and 4 bases had no gene match. The CDR3 sequence is 15 residues long. Germline CDR1 is SGHTA and CDR2 is FQGTGA. The CDR3, as DNA: TGTGCCAGCAGCTTAATGGGACAGGGTACAGAGACCCAGTACTTC. Translated: CASSLMGQGTETQYF.

The V call is TRBV10-3, the J call TRBJ2-3; 12 bases agree with TRBD2. The CDR3 is 16 amino acids. In germline, CDR1 is ENHRY, CDR2 SYGVKD. V shed 3 bases and J 3 bases; nucleotides not matched to a gene: 4. CDR3 in DNA: TGTGCCATCAGTGACCTAGCGGGGGGGCGAACAGATACGCAGTATTTT. It specifies CAISDLAGGRTDTQYF.

The V call is TRBV19, the J call TRBJ2-3; TRBD1 matches 10 bases. The trim removed 4 bases at V and 4 bases at J, leaving 8 bases unmatched. Germline V CDR1 and CDR2: LNHDA, SQIVND (reference sequence). The length of the CDR3 is 16 residues. The CDR3 loop is CASSTLPGQGSDTQYF. The CDR3 nucleotides read TGTGCCAGTAGTACGCTCCCGGGACAGGGGTCAGATACGCAGTATTTT.

The V gene is TRBV6-6, the J gene TRBJ1-5; TRBD1 matches at 8 bases. Trimming cost V 2 bases and J 6 bases; bases outside gene matches: 9. The CDR3 is made up of 16 amino acids. Looked up from germline, CDR1 is MNHNY and CDR2 is SVGAGI (reference sequence). CDR3 sequence reads: CASSYGGQGGGQPQHF. CDR3 in DNA: TGTGCCAGCAGTTACGGCGGACAGGGTGGAGGTCAGCCCCAGCATTTT.

To note about this clone: The junction does not match germline at one end; this may be a read error. V usage is TRBV27 and J usage is TRBJ2-1; 12 bases are a match to TRBD2. Germline assignment: CDR1 MNHEY and CDR2 SMNVEV (reference sequence). This CDR3 has 13 amino acids. The CDR3 DNA is TGTGCCAGCATGAGACTAGCGGGGGACCCCCCCCTCTTC. This codes for CASMRLAGDPPLF.

V gene TRBV6-5 combines with J gene TRBJ1-2, with 10 bases lining up with TRBD1. The CDR3 extends over 15 amino acids. Trimming at V came to 5 bases and at J to 3 bases, leaving 6 bases not matched to a gene. CDR1 and CDR2 (germline): MNHEY, SVGAGI. CDR3 sequence: CASSVDRGRDYGYTF. The CDR3 nucleotides read TGTGCCAGCAGTGTAGACAGGGGGCGCGACTATGGCTACACCTTC.

In this sample, this clone turned up a few times. The chain employs TRBV5-1 and TRBJ1-6; TRBD1 might be the D (5 bases). Germline CDR1 reads SGHRS; CDR2 reads YFSETQ. V lost 0 bases and J 8 bases, leaving 9 bases between the germline ends. This CDR3 is 14 amino acids long. The CDR3 loop is CASSLVGADSPLHF. The DNA of the CDR3 is TGCGCCAGCAGCTTGGTAGGGGCGGATTCACCCCTCCACTTT.

The chain uses TRBV5-1 and TRBJ1-4; D gene unclear. The germline gives CDR1 SGHRS, CDR2 YFSETQ. The CDR3 loop spans 14 amino acids. V lost 1 base and J 5 bases, leaving 9 bases between the germline ends. The CDR3 protein is CASSLIARNEKLFF. CDR3 coding DNA: TGCGCCAGCAGCTTGATTGCAAGAAATGAAAAACTGTTTTTT.

This chain joins TRBV5-4 and TRBJ2-6, with D unclear. The germline CDR1 and CDR2 sequences are SGHNT and YYREEE (reference sequence). This CDR3 has 16 amino acids. Trimming pared 6 bases from V and 2 bases from J, leaving 15 bases between. Here the CDR3 DNA reads TGTGCCAGCAACGACGGAGTGGGAACTGGGGCCAACGTCCTGACTTTC. Translating gives CASNDGVGTGANVLTF.

The gene calls are TRBV23-1 and TRBJ1-5, with TRBD1 as a possible D gene (5 bases). TRBV23-1 is known as an ORF, though its function is uncertain. The CDR3 totals 14 residues. Trimming pared 3 bases from V and 9 bases from J, leaving 15 bases between. CDR3 in DNA: TGCGCCAGCAGTCATAGGGGTATCAGGCGGCCCCAGCATTTT. Its protein product is CASSHRGIRRPQHF.

This clone was seen a single time. This chain links TRBV4-3 with TRBJ2-1; 16 bases map to TRBD2. The CDR3 sequence is 16 residues long. CDR1 is LGHNA and CDR2 is YSLEER in the germline V gene. With V trimmed by 6 bases and J by 5 bases, 4 bases remained unmatched. DNA for the CDR3: TGCGCCAGCAGGATGGGACTAGCGGGAGGGGACAATGAGCAGTTCTTC. Its protein is CASRMGLAGGDNEQFF.

The chain carries TRBV11-2 and TRBJ2-7; D gene ambiguous. This CDR3 has 14 amino acids. Germline lookup yields CDR1 SGHAT and CDR2 FQNNGV. Trimming removed 7 bases from V and 2 bases from J, with 15 bases in between. CDR3 bases: TGTGCCAGCAATCCTGCTAGACGGCCCTACGAGCAGTACTTC. Translating it yields CASNPARRPYEQYF.

This clone was seen a single time. The CDR3 protein is CASSPGTGNQPQHF. The CDR3 nucleotides read TGTGCCAGCTCACCAGGGACAGGGAATCAGCCCCAGCATTTT. This chain links TRBV18 with TRBJ1-5; 9 bases line up with TRBD1. Looked up from germline, CDR1 is KGHSH and CDR2 is LQKENI. This CDR3 region has 14 residues. Trimming took 2 bases from V and 4 from J; bases not matched to a gene: 0.

The chain links TRBV7-9 to TRBJ2-1; possible D gene TRBD1, 5 bases. Trimming removed 1 base at V and 5 bases at J, with 6 bases between. CDR3 length: 13 amino acids. From germline, CDR1 is SEHNR and CDR2 FQNEAQ (reference sequence). CDR3 DNA sequence: TGTGCCAGCAGCTTAGAAGGGGACAATGAGCAGTTCTTC. It encodes CASSLEGDNEQFF.